These 19 T cell receptor beta chains originate from one sample sequenced in a study of cytomegalovirus exposure and HLA in healthy donors. PCR involved 60 Vbeta and 13 Jbeta primers. TCRdb's table, derived via immunoSEQ multiplex PCR, lists solely in-frame clones and lacks some. Seen here are some 270,000 clones, 80% to 95% observed once, and the top ten hold 1.7%. What was sequenced was PBMCs. The receptor set was obtained from a girl aged 2 to 10 in good health and CMV-seronegative.

The gene calls are TRBV30 and TRBJ1-4, with 10 bases lining up with TRBD1. The trim removed 3 bases at V and 7 bases at J, leaving 8 bases unmatched. The CDR3 is made up of 15 amino acids. CDR1 is GTSNPN and CDR2 is SVGIG in the germline V gene (reference sequence). CDR3 amino acids: CAWRWGTGVTEKLFF. CDR3 DNA: TGTGCCTGGAGGTGGGGGACAGGGGTAACTGAAAAACTGTTTTTT.

The rearrangement uses TRBV15 and TRBJ1-4, with a tentative D call TRBD1 (6 bases). Germline-derived CDR1 and CDR2 are LNHNV and YYDKDF (reference sequence). The CDR3 runs to 13 residues. V was trimmed by 6 bases and J by 8 bases, leaving 13 bases between them. The CDR3 sequence is CATRRTDREKLFF. In DNA, the CDR3 is TGTGCCACCAGAAGGACAGATCGCGAAAAACTGTTTTTT.

This CDR3 reads CASGTGESGGYTF. In nucleotides, the CDR3 is TGTGCCAGCGGTACAGGGGAGTCGGGAGGCTACACCTTC. J is TRBJ1-2 and V is TRBV7-2; TRBD1 agrees at 7 bases. The CDR3 is made up of 13 amino acids. V shed 8 bases, J shed 8 bases, and the junction held 11 bases outside the gene matches. Germline CDR1 SGHTA, CDR2 FQGNSA.

This chain links TRBV28 with TRBJ2-5, with D uncertain. The closer fit of TRBJ2-7 to the DNA end suggests the J call may be wrong. Germline V gene sequence: CDR1 MDHEN, CDR2 SYDVKM. This CDR3 is built from 13 residues. The CDR3 nucleotides read TGTGCCAGCACCAGAGACTCGACCTACGAGCAGTACTTC. Protein: CASTRDSTYEQYF.

The chain links TRBV7-9 to TRBJ1-5; D gene uncertain. V lost 2 bases to trimming and J lost 2 bases, with 4 bases between them. Germline-derived CDR1 and CDR2 are SEHNR and FQNEAQ (reference sequence). CDR3 length equals 13 residues. In DNA, the CDR3 is TGTGCCAGCAGCTTACAGGGCAATCAGCCCCAGCATTTT. This translates into CASSLQGNQPQHF. Full variable domain (remainder filled in from reference TRBV7-9 and TRBJ1-5): DTGVSQNPRHKITKRGQNVTFRCDPISEHNRLYWYRQTLGQGPEFLTYFQNEAQLEKSRLLSDRFSAERPKGSFSTLEIQRTEQGDSAMYLCASSLQGNQPQHFGDGTRLSIL.

The chain employs TRBV18 and TRBJ2-7; 8 bases agree with TRBD2. The J segment lost 0 bases and the V segment lost 6 bases, leaving 7 bases of the junction unmatched. This CDR3 is 15 amino acids long. Germline lookup yields CDR1 KGHSH and CDR2 LQKENI. CDR3 region: CASSQSTSASYEQYF. The CDR3 region has the DNA TGTGCCAGCTCGCAATCGACTAGCGCCTCCTACGAGCAGTACTTC.

Note on this clone: The same CDR3 can be traced to other DNA sequences in this sample. This chain joins TRBV27 and TRBJ2-6; 8 bases align to TRBD1. The germline V gene encodes CDR1 MNHEY and CDR2 SMNVEV (reference sequence). The length of the CDR3 is 15 residues. Trimming at V came to 4 bases and at J to 4 bases, leaving 3 bases not matched to a gene. The CDR3 sequence: CASSSGGSGANVLTF. The CDR3 DNA reads TGTGCCAGCAGTTCAGGGGGCTCGGGGGCCAACGTCCTGACTTTC.

This chain links TRBV5-6 with TRBJ2-5, with D possibly matching TRBD2 (5 bases). The J call could be wrong; TRBJ2-7 is a better fit for the DNA end. Germline assignment: CDR1 SGHDT and CDR2 YYEEEE. The CDR3 is 13 amino acids. CDR3 protein: CASSNGVGYEQYF. In DNA, the CDR3 is TGTGCCAGCAGTAACGGGGTTGGCTACGAGCAGTACTTC.

The rearrangement links TRBV2 to TRBJ2-3, with 11 nucleotides matching TRBD2. This CDR3 has 16 amino acids. J gave up 3 bases and V 5 bases, and 7 bases lay outside the gene matches. Germline-derived CDR1 and CDR2 are SNHLY and FYNNEI. The CDR3 nucleotides read TGTGCCAGCAGTAGACTAGCGGGGAGGGTGACAGATACGCAGTATTTT. Translating it yields CASSRLAGRVTDTQYF.

V is TRBV29-1 and J is TRBJ2-1; 15 nucleotides line up with TRBD2. Germline values: CDR1 SQVTM, CDR2 ANQGSEA. There are 19 residues in the CDR3. J lost 3 bases, V lost 3 bases, and 12 bases had no gene match. CDR3: CSVDPGLAGGVGIYNEQFF. CDR3 coding DNA: TGCAGCGTTGATCCGGGACTAGCGGGGGGCGTAGGCATCTACAATGAGCAGTTCTTC.

The chain joins TRBV10-3 to TRBJ1-1, with a possible D match to TRBD1 (6 bases). Germline V CDR1 and CDR2: ENHRY, SYGVKD. V was trimmed by 2 bases and J by 2 bases, leaving 12 bases between them. CDR3 length: 15 amino acids. CDR3 region: CAISEPWTVNTEAFF. The CDR3 DNA sequence: TGTGCCATCAGTGAGCCCTGGACAGTTAACACTGAAGCTTTCTTT.

The chain employs TRBV6-1 and TRBJ2-1; 7 bases agree with TRBD2. Germline V lookup: CDR1 MNHNS, CDR2 SASEGT. The CDR3 runs 18 residues. Unmatched junction bases numbered 17, after V lost 3 bases and J lost 6 bases. The CDR3 DNA reads TGTGCCAGCAGTGAGTTGCCTAGCGGCCCATGGCTAAGCAATGAGCAGTTCTTC. Protein sequence: CASSELPSGPWLSNEQFF.

V and J are TRBV6-1 and TRBJ1-5; TRBD1 is a possible D gene (6 bases). CDR1 and CDR2 from the germline V gene are MNHNS and SASEGT. This CDR3 comprises 15 residues. Trimming took 4 bases from V and 2 from J, leaving 12 bases between them. The CDR3 spells CASSAARGGNQPQHF. The DNA of the CDR3 is TGTGCCAGCAGTGCGGCCAGGGGCGGCAATCAGCCCCAGCATTTT.

V gene TRBV7-6 combines with J gene TRBJ2-2; possible D gene TRBD2, 5 bases. The CDR3 length is 15 residues. Germline lookup yields CDR1 SGHVS and CDR2 FNYEAQ. V was trimmed by 1 base and J by 4 bases, leaving 10 bases between them. The CDR3 DNA follows: TGTGCCAGCAGCTTAGGTGCTAGCCGCACCGGGGAGCTGTTTTTT. As protein: CASSLGASRTGELFF.

This chain connects TRBV27 to TRBJ2-1, with 12 bases fitting TRBD2. The V gene's germline CDR1 is MNHEY and CDR2 SMNVEV (reference sequence). The junction had 5 bases not matched to a gene; V was cut back by 8 bases and J by 3 bases. This CDR3 is built from 15 residues. CDR3: CASGKTSGGYNEQFF. In DNA form, the CDR3 reads TGTGCCAGCGGCAAGACTAGCGGGGGCTACAATGAGCAGTTCTTC.

The sample holds one count of this clone. This chain links TRBV18 with TRBJ1-1; D call uncertain. Germline loops: CDR1 KGHSH, CDR2 LQKENI. Trimming took 3 bases from V and 6 from J, leaving 20 bases between them. This CDR3 is built from 16 residues. CDR3 sequence: CASSPGLRGQWAEAFF. The CDR3 region has the DNA TGTGCCAGCTCACCTGGGCTACGGGGTCAATGGGCTGAAGCTTTCTTT.

The chain recombines TRBV7-2 with TRBJ2-7; D gene unclear. Per the germline V gene, CDR1 is SGHTA and CDR2 is FQGNSA. Deletions cut 2 bases from V and 0 bases from J, with 11 bases between. The CDR3 spans 15 residues. The CDR3 sequence: CASSLSRSSSYEQYF. The CDR3 DNA reads TGTGCCAGCAGCTTATCGAGGAGTAGCTCCTACGAGCAGTACTTC.

The chain joins TRBV30 to TRBJ2-1; D call uncertain. The CDR3 runs to 13 residues. The germline CDR1 and CDR2 sequences are GTSNPN and SVGIG (reference sequence). Trimming cost V 1 base and J 4 bases, with 8 bases left between them. CDR3 DNA: TGTGCCTGGAGTGGACTGTATTACAATGAGCAGTTCTTC. It codes for CAWSGLYYNEQFF.

This sequence joins TRBV28 and TRBJ1-2; D unresolved. The ends were cut back, 8 bases at V and 8 bases at J, with 15 bases in the middle. This CDR3 is 12 amino acids long. CDR1 MDHEN and CDR2 SYDVKM come from the germline V gene. The CDR3 reads CASDDRGRGYTF. DNA of the CDR3: TGTGCCAGCGACGATCGGGGTAGGGGCTACACCTTC.